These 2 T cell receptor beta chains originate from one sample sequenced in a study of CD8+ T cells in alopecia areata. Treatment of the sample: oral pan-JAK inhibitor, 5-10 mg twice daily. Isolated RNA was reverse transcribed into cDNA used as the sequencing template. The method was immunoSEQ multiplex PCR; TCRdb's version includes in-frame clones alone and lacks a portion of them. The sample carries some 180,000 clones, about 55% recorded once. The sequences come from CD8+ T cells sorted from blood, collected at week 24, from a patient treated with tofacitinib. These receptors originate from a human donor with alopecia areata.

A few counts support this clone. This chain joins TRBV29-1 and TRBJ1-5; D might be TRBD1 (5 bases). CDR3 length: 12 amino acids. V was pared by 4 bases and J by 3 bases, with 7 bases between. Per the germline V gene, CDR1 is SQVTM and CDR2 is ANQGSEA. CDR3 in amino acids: CSVAGYNQPQHF. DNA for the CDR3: TGCAGCGTTGCAGGGTACAATCAGCCCCAGCATTTT.

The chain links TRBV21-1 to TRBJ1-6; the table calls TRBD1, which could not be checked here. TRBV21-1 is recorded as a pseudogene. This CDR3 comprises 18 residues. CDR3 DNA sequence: TGTGCCAGCAGCAAACAAGGGGCCCCTGTTCCATATAATTCACCCCTCCACTTT. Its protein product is CASSKQGAPVPYNSPLHF.